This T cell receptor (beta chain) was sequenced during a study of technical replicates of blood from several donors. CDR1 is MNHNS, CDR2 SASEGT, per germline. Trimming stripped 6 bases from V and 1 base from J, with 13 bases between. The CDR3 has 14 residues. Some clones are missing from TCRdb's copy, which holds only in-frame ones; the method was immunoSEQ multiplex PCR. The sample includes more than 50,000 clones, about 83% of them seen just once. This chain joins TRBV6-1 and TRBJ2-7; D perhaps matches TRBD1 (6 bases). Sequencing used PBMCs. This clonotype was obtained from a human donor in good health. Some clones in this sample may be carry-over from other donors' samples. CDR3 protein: CASSTGQGSYEQYF. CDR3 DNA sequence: TGTGCCAGCAGCACAGGCCAGGGGTCCTACGAGCAGTACTTC.